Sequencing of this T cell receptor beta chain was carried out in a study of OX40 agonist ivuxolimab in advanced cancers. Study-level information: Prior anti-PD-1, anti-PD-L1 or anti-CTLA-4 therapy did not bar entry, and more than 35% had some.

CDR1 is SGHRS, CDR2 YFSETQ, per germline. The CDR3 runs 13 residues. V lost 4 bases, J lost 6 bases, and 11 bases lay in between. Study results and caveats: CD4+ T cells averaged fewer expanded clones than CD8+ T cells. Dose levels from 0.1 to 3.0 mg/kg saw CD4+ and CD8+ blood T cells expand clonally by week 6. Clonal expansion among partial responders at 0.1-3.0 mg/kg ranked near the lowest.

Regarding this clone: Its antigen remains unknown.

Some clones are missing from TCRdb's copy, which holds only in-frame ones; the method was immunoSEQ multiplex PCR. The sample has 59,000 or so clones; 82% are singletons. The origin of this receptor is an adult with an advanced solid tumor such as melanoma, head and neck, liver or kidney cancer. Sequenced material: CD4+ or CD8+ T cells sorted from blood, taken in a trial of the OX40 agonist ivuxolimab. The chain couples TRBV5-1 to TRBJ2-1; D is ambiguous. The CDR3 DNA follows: TGCGCCAGCAGCGGATCCCCTGGCAATGAGCAGTTCTTC. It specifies CASSGSPGNEQFF.